The following is a T cell receptor beta chain sequence with its context. Its matching antigen is unknown. Unmatched junction bases numbered 5, after V lost 6 bases and J lost 1 base. The CDR3 spans 15 residues. From germline, CDR1 is SGHTA and CDR2 FQGTGA. The source of the sample is a study of beta chain features in type 1 diabetes. Whole-study results and caveats: The study notes PCR might favor shorter templates equally in patients and controls. Unsettled here was the matter of whether HLA type influences TCRB rearrangement. In all four CD4+ subsets, TCRB CDR3 length was significantly, moderately reduced in type 1 diabetes.

Sequencing targeted expressed TCRB transcripts, as all isolated RNA had been reverse transcribed. Assay used: immunoSEQ multiplex PCR; TCRdb lists only in-frame clones, some missing. Of hundreds of thousands of clones listed, over 11% are singletons. The TCR was taken from a man between 18 and 35 years old with type 1 diabetes. The chain links TRBV7-3 to TRBJ2-1; 8 bases map to TRBD1. The sequenced sample consisted of naive CD4+ T cells from blood. This chain's CDR3 is CASSQTGGSYNEQFF. The CDR3 nucleotides read TGTGCCAGCAGTCAAACAGGGGGGTCCTACAATGAGCAGTTCTTC. Full variable domain (missing parts from reference TRBV7-3 and TRBJ2-1): GAGVSQTPSNKVTEKGKYVELRCDPISGHTALYWYRQSLGQGPEFLIYFQGTGAADDSGLPNDRFFAVRPEGSVSTLKIQRTERGDSAVYLCASSQTGGSYNEQFFGPGTRLTVL.